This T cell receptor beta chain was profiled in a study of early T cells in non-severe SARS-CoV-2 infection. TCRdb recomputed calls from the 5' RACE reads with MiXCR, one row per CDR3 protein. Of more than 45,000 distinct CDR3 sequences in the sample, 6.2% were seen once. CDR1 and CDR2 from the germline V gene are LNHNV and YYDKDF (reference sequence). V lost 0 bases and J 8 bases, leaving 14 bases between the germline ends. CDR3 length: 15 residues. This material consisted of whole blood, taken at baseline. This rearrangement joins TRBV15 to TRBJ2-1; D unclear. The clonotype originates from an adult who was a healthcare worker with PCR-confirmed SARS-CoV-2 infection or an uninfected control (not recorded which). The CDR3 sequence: CATSRERVVFDEQFF. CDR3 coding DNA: TGTGCCACCAGCAGAGAAAGGGTGGTATTCGATGAGCAGTTCTTC.